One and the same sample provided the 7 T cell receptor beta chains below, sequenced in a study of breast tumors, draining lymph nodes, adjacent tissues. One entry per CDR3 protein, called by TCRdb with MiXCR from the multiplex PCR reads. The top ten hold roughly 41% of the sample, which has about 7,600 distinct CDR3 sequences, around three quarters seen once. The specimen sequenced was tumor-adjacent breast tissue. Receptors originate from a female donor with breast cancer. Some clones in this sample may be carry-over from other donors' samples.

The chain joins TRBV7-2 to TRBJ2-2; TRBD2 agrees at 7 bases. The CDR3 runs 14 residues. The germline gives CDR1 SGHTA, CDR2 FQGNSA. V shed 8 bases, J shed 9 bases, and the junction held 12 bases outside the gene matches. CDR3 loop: CASGLGTSDRELFF. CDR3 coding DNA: TGTGCCAGCGGCCTAGGAACTAGCGACAGGGAGCTGTTTTTT.

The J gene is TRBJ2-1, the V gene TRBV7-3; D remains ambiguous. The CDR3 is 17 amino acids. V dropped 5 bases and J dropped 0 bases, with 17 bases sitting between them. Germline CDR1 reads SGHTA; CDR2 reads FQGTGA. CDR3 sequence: CASSTFGRKSSYNEQFF. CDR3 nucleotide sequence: TGTGCCAGCAGCACGTTCGGGCGAAAGAGCTCCTACAATGAGCAGTTCTTC.

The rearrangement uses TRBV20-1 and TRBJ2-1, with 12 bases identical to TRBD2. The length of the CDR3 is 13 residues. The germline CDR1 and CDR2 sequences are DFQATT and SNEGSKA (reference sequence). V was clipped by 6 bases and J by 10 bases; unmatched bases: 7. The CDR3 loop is CSASSGGGPEQFF. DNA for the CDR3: TGCAGTGCCTCTAGCGGGGGGGGCCCCGAGCAGTTCTTC.

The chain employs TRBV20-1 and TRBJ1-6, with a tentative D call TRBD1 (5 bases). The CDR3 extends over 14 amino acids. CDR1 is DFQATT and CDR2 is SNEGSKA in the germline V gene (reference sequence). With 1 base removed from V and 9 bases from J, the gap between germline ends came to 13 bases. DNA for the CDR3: TGCAGTGCTAGAGTAGGGACCCAAACTTCACCCCTCCACTTT. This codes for CSARVGTQTSPLHF.

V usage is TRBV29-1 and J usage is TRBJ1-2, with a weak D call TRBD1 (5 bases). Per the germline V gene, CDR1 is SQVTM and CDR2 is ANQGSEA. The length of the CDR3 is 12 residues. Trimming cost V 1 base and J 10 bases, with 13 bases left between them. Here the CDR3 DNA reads TGCAGCGTTGAAGTCAACGGAGGGGACTACACCTTC. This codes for CSVEVNGGDYTF.

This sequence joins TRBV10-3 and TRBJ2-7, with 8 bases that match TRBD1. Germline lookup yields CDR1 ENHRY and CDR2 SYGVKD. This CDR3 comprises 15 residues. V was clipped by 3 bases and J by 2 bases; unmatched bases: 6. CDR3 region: CAISDWTGSTYEQYF. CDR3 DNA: TGTGCCATCAGTGACTGGACAGGGAGTACCTACGAGCAGTACTTC.

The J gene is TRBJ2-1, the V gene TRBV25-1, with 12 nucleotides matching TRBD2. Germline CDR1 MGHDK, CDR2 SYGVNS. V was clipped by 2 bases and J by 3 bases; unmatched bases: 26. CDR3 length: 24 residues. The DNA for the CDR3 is TGTGCCAGCAGTGAAACGCAGGAGGCTAGCGGGAGGGCCAAGAGGAGAAGGATCTACAATGAGCAGTTCTTC. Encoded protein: CASSETQEASGRAKRRRIYNEQFF.